This TCR beta chain was sequenced in a study of cytomegalovirus exposure and HLA in healthy donors. Notes on the study in general: Later analysis placed DRB1 highest and HLA-C lowest in TCR association rates, which differed by HLA locus. Cytomegalovirus-associated TCR beta chains were listed, numbering 150 to 200.

Among the donors, all were healthy bone marrow donors. Worth noting for this clone: Antigen specificity is unknown.

The PCR was carried out with 60 Vbeta primers and 13 Jbeta primers. The table came from immunoSEQ multiplex PCR; TCRdb's copy has only in-frame clones and leaves some out. The repertoire holds 80,000 to 100,000 clones, with over 65% as singletons. Sequencing was done on a sample of PBMCs. The sequence was collected from a human donor in good health.

DNA for the CDR3: TGTGCCAGCAGTTACTCTGGGCCGAAACAGGTGGAAAAACTGTTTTTT. The encoded protein is CASSYSGPKQVEKLFF. The chain is built from TRBV6-5 and TRBJ1-4, with TRBD1 as a possible D gene (5 bases). V was shortened by 0 bases and J by 8 bases, with 16 bases between the two germline ends. This CDR3 spans 16 amino acids. Germline CDR1 is MNHEY and CDR2 is SVGAGI.